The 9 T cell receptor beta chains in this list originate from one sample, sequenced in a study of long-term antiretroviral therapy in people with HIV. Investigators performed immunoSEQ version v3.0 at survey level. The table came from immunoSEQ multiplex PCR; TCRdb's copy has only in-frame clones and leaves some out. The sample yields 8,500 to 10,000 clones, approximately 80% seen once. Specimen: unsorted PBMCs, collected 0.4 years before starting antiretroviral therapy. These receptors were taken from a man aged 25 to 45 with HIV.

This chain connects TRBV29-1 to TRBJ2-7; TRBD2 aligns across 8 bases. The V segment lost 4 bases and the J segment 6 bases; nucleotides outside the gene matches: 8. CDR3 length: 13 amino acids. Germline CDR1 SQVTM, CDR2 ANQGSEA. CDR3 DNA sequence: TGCAGCGTTGGAGCGGGAGAACATTCCGAGCAGTACTTC. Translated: CSVGAGEHSEQYF.

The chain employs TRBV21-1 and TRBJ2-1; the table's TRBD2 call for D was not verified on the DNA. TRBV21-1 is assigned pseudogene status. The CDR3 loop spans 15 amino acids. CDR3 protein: CASSKGLGGYNEQFF. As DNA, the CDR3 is TGTGCCAGCAGCAAGGGACTAGGAGGGTACAATGAGCAGTTCTTC.

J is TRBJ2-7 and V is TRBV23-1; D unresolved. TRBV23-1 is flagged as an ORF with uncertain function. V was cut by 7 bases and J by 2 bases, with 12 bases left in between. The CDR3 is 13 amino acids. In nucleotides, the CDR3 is TGCGCCAGCAACATCCCGGGCCCCTACGAGCAGTACTTC. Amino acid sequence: CASNIPGPYEQYF.

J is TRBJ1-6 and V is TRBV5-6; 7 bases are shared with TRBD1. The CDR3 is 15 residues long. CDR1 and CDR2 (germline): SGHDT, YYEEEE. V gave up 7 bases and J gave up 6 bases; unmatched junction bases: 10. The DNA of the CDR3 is TGTGCCAGCGGGTTCCGGGACAGAGTTAATTCACCCCTCCACTTT. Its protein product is CASGFRDRVNSPLHF.

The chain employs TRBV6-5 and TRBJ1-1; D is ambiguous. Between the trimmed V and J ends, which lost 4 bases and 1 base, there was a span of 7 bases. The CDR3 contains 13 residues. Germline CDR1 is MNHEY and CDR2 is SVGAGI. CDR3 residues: CASSSTPNTEAFF. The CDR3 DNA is TGTGCCAGCAGTTCGACGCCGAACACTGAAGCTTTCTTT.

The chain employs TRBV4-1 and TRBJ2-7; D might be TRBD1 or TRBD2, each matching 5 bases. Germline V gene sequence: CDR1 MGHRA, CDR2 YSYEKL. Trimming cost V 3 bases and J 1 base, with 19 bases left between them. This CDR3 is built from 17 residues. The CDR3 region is CASSQEDRGVRSYEQYF. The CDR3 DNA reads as TGCGCCAGCAGCCAGGAGGACCGGGGCGTCAGATCCTACGAGCAGTACTTC.

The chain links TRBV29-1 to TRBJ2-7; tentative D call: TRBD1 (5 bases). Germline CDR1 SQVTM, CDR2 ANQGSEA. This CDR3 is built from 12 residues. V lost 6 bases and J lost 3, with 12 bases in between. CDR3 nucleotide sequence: TGCAGCGTCGTCAGGGCCAACTACGAGCAGTACTTC. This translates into CSVVRANYEQYF.

For the CDR3, the DNA is TGTGCCAGCAGCTTGGCGCGGGGGAACATTCAGTACTTC. Amino acids: CASSLARGNIQYF. This rearrangement joins TRBV5-4 to TRBJ2-4; TRBD2 matches 7 bases. The CDR3 totals 13 residues. V dropped 0 bases and J dropped 7; count of bases not matched to a gene: 1. Germline V gene data show CDR1 as SGHNT and CDR2 as YYREEE (reference sequence).

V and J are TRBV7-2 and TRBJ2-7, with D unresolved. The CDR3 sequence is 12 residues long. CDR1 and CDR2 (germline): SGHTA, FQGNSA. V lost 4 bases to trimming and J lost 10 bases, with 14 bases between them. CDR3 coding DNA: TGTGCCAGCAGCTATGACCTCGATTTACAGTACTTC. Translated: CASSYDLDLQYF. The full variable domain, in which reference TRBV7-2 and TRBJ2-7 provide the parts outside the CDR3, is GAGVSQSPSNKVTEKGKDVELRCDPISGHTALYWYRQSLGQGLEFLIYFQGNSAPDKSGLPSDRFSAERTGGSVSTLTIQRTQQEDSAVYLCASSYDLDLQYFGPGTRLTVT.